The 27 T cell receptor beta chains below were found in one sample sequenced in a study of cytotoxic CD8 clonotypes in ibrutinib-treated CLL. Profiling relied on immunoSEQ multiplex PCR, and the TCRdb table lists in-frame clones only, not all of them. The sample comprises 20,000 or so clones, roughly 80% of which are singletons, and under 7% rests with the top ten. The source material was PBMCs, sampled before ibrutinib treatment. The source is a human donor with chronic lymphocytic leukemia.

This chain links TRBV5-4 with TRBJ2-7; D might be TRBD1 (6 bases). The length of the CDR3 is 14 residues. The V end was cut by 5 bases, the J end by 5 bases, with 17 bases between. Germline CDR1 is SGHNT and CDR2 is YYREEE (reference sequence). This CDR3 reads CASRTRQETNEQYF. DNA for the CDR3: TGTGCCAGCAGGACCCGACAGGAAACCAACGAGCAGTACTTC.

J is TRBJ2-3 and V is TRBV5-6; TRBD2 matches 10 bases. Unmatched junction bases numbered 10, after V lost 3 bases and J lost 6 bases. Germline-derived CDR1 and CDR2 are SGHDT and YYEEEE. There are 16 residues in the CDR3. This CDR3 is CASSWPLAGGWDTQYF. In nucleotides, the CDR3 is TGTGCCAGCAGCTGGCCCTTAGCGGGGGGCTGGGATACGCAGTATTTT.

The chain is built from TRBV7-9 and TRBJ2-3; tentatively, D is TRBD1 (5 bases). Trimming left V 6 bases short and J 4 bases short, with 17 bases between. This CDR3 has 15 residues. The germline gives CDR1 SEHNR, CDR2 FQNEAQ (reference sequence). CDR3 in amino acids: CASRSVRVDADTQYF. In nucleotides, the CDR3 is TGTGCCAGCAGATCGGTCAGGGTTGACGCAGATACGCAGTATTTT.

This clone was seen a handful of times. The chain carries TRBV6-1 and TRBJ2-2; D ambiguous. Per the germline V gene, CDR1 is MNHNS and CDR2 is SASEGT. The CDR3 loop spans 12 amino acids. The germline V and J ends were trimmed by 8 bases and 5 bases, with 9 bases remaining between them. The CDR3 reads CASFSETGELFF. The CDR3 DNA follows: TGTGCCAGCTTTTCAGAAACCGGGGAGCTGTTTTTT.

The rearrangement joins TRBV10-3 to TRBJ1-2; D gene uncertain. The V gene lost 5 bases and the J gene lost 1 base, with 8 bases spanning the gap. CDR3 size: 13 residues. The V gene's germline CDR1 is ENHRY and CDR2 SYGVKD. CDR3 nucleotide sequence: TGTGCCATCAGTCAACAGATTAACTATGGCTACACCTTC. Amino acid sequence: CAISQQINYGYTF.

The CDR3 loop is CASSLILQKNTEAFF. CDR3 nucleotide sequence: TGCGCCAGCAGCTTGATTTTGCAGAAGAACACTGAAGCTTTCTTT. The chain has TRBV5-1 and TRBJ1-1; D is undetermined. CDR1 is SGHRS, CDR2 YFSETQ, per germline. V was pared by 1 base and J by 1 base, with 11 bases between. This CDR3 spans 15 amino acids.

A single count supports this clone. The chain joins TRBV10-2 to TRBJ2-1; weak D call: TRBD1 (5 bases). Germline loops: CDR1 WSHSY, CDR2 SAAADI. The CDR3 is 16 amino acids. The V end lost 3 bases, the J end lost 2 bases, and 14 bases lay between the germline ends. The CDR3 nucleotides read TGCGCCAGCAGTGACCTCAGGGTCCTTCCCTACAATGAGCAGTTCTTC. Encoded protein: CASSDLRVLPYNEQFF.

The chain uses TRBV6-1 and TRBJ2-2; TRBD1 is a possible D gene (6 bases). Germline CDR1 and CDR2: MNHNS and SASEGT. The CDR3 loop spans 15 amino acids. Trimming took 7 bases from V and 1 from J, leaving 13 bases between them. CDR3 loop: CASTFQGMNTGELFF. CDR3 sequence (DNA): TGTGCCAGCACTTTTCAGGGGATGAACACCGGGGAGCTGTTTTTT.

The chain carries TRBV7-2 and TRBJ2-1; 7 bases line up with TRBD2. This CDR3 is 14 amino acids long. Germline V CDR1 and CDR2: SGHTA, FQGNSA. The ends lost 6 bases at V and 3 bases at J; junction bases unmatched: 5. For the CDR3, the DNA is TGTGCCAGCAGATTACCGGGGGGCTACAATGAGCAGTTCTTC. Residues: CASRLPGGYNEQFF.

The genes are TRBV2 and TRBJ2-7, with 10 bases identical to TRBD1. The J segment lost 2 bases and the V segment lost 6 bases, leaving 4 bases of the junction unmatched. Germline V lookup: CDR1 SNHLY, CDR2 FYNNEI. The CDR3 consists of 14 residues. This chain's CDR3 is CASSGTGATYEQYF. The CDR3 DNA sequence: TGTGCCAGCAGCGGGACAGGGGCTACCTACGAGCAGTACTTC.

The V and J genes are TRBV19 and TRBJ2-5; D not certain. V was shortened by 6 bases and J by 1 base, with 15 bases between the two germline ends. This CDR3 contains 15 residues. Germline V CDR1 and CDR2: LNHDA, SQIVND (reference sequence). The DNA for the CDR3 is TGTGCCAGTAGGAAAAGGGTAGATATCCAAGAGACCCAGTACTTC. Translating gives CASRKRVDIQETQYF.

V usage is TRBV5-1 and J usage is TRBJ2-1, with TRBD1 matching 8 bases. Trimming cost V 4 bases and J 2 bases; bases outside gene matches: 8. Germline assignment: CDR1 SGHRS and CDR2 YFSETQ. The CDR3 sequence is 16 residues long. In DNA form, the CDR3 reads TGCGCCAGCAGCCAAAGTAGGGACAGGACCTACAATGAGCAGTTCTTC. Its translation is CASSQSRDRTYNEQFF. The complete variable domain, with remaining parts taken from reference TRBV5-1 and TRBJ2-1, reads KAGVTQTPRYLIKTRGQQVTLSCSPISGHRSVSWYQQTPGQGLQFLFEYFSETQRNKGNFPGRFSGRQFSNSRSEMNVSTLELGDSALYLCASSQSRDRTYNEQFFGPGTRLTVL.

The chain carries TRBV30 and TRBJ2-5; D gene ambiguous. Per the germline V gene, CDR1 is GTSNPN and CDR2 is SVGIG (reference sequence). Trimming stripped 5 bases from V and 0 bases from J, with 4 bases between. The CDR3 contains 11 residues. The CDR3 coding sequence is TGTGCCTGGCTGTACCAAGAGACCCAGTACTTC. Translating gives CAWLYQETQYF.

This sequence joins TRBV11-2 and TRBJ2-3; TRBD2 matches 16 bases. The CDR3 covers 17 residues. In germline, CDR1 is SGHAT, CDR2 FQNNGV. V lost 3 bases, J lost 8 bases, and 8 bases stayed unmatched. The CDR3 bases are TGTGCCAGCAGCTTGGGACTAGCGGGGGGGTACTGGGTTACGCAGTATTTT. Translating it yields CASSLGLAGGYWVTQYF.

This chain joins TRBV29-1 and TRBJ2-7; tentatively, D is TRBD1 or TRBD2 (6 bases each). CDR3 length: 13 residues. The ends were cut back, 7 bases at V and 4 bases at J, with 17 bases in the middle. Germline CDR1 SQVTM, CDR2 ANQGSEA. The CDR3 spells CSAKGWGAYEQYF. CDR3 DNA sequence: TGCAGCGCCAAAGGTTGGGGGGCTTACGAGCAGTACTTC.

This chain connects TRBV27 to TRBJ1-1, with 7 bases fitting TRBD1. This CDR3 is built from 12 residues. Germline loops: CDR1 MNHEY, CDR2 SMNVEV (reference sequence). After removal of 4 bases from V and 7 bases from J, the junction contained 3 bases not matched to a gene. The CDR3 DNA sequence: TGTGCCAGCAGTTCGGGACAGAATGAAGCTTTCTTT. Protein: CASSSGQNEAFF.

DNA of the CDR3: TGTGCCAGCAGTGAACAGGGAAAGTTTTCACCCCTCCACTTT. It translates to CASSEQGKFSPLHF. The chain joins TRBV6-1 to TRBJ1-6; maybe TRBD1 (5 bases). The CDR3 has 14 amino acids. Germline CDR1 is MNHNS and CDR2 is SASEGT. V lost 2 bases, J lost 9 bases, and 11 bases lay in between.

J is TRBJ1-6 and V is TRBV28; a possible D gene is TRBD1 (5 bases). V was trimmed by 6 bases and J by 12 bases, leaving 12 bases between them. The CDR3 consists of 12 residues. CDR1 MDHEN and CDR2 SYDVKM come from the germline V gene. CDR3 sequence reads: CASRNPREPLHF. CDR3 in DNA: TGTGCCAGCAGAAATCCCAGGGAACCCCTCCACTTT.

The chain joins TRBV19 to TRBJ1-5; TRBD1 agrees at 8 bases. The CDR3 loop spans 15 amino acids. Germline trimming cut 3 bases from V and 6 bases from J; bases unmatched to any gene: 7. The germline V gene has CDR1 LNHDA and CDR2 SQIVND (reference sequence). The CDR3 here is CASSMSRGQLQPQHF. DNA for the CDR3: TGTGCCAGTAGTATGTCCAGGGGGCAGCTTCAGCCCCAGCATTTT.

The CDR3 loop is CASSLERGETDTQYF. CDR3 nucleotide sequence: TGCGCCAGCAGCTTGGAGCGGGGGGAGACAGATACGCAGTATTTT. The J gene is TRBJ2-3, the V gene TRBV5-1; TRBD2 matches at 9 bases. This CDR3 comprises 15 residues. The junction had 2 bases not matched to a gene; V was cut back by 0 bases and J by 3 bases. The germline V gene has CDR1 SGHRS and CDR2 YFSETQ. Filled out from reference TRBV5-1 and TRBJ2-3, the complete variable domain reads KAGVTQTPRYLIKTRGQQVTLSCSPISGHRSVSWYQQTPGQGLQFLFEYFSETQRNKGNFPGRFSGRQFSNSRSEMNVSTLELGDSALYLCASSLERGETDTQYFGPGTRLTVL.

V usage is TRBV5-8 and J usage is TRBJ1-2; the D is unclear. This CDR3 is built from 14 residues. Trimming pared 2 bases from V and 6 bases from J, leaving 14 bases between. In germline, CDR1 is SGHTS, CDR2 YDEGEE. The CDR3 reads CASSLPKTFHGYTF. CDR3 coding DNA: TGTGCCAGCAGCTTACCCAAGACATTCCATGGCTACACCTTC.

The rearrangement links TRBV7-2 to TRBJ2-2; D gene ambiguous. With 1 base removed from V and 1 base from J, the gap between germline ends came to 7 bases. The V gene's germline CDR1 is SGHTA and CDR2 FQGNSA. The CDR3 spans 15 residues. The CDR3 DNA sequence: TGTGCCAGCAGCTTAGGGTTAGGGAACACCGGGGAGCTGTTTTTT. It is translated as CASSLGLGNTGELFF.

This clone was detected a few times. This chain joins TRBV10-3 and TRBJ2-7; D perhaps matches TRBD1 (5 bases). The CDR3 length is 11 residues. Trimming shortened V by 3 bases and J by 5 bases, and 5 bases separated the two germline ends. The V gene's germline CDR1 is ENHRY and CDR2 SYGVKD. The CDR3, as DNA: TGTGCCATCAGTGAAGGGGACGAGCAGTACTTC. This sequence encodes CAISEGDEQYF.

CDR3 nucleotides: TGTGCCACCAAAGGGGGAGGAGAAAAACTGTTTTTT. Translation gives CATKGGGEKLFF. The chain uses TRBV2 and TRBJ1-4; weak D call: TRBD1 (6 bases). V was pared by 10 bases and J by 8 bases, with 14 bases between. This CDR3 comprises 12 residues. Per the germline V gene, CDR1 is SNHLY and CDR2 is FYNNEI.

CDR3 residues: CASSLPGTGNQPQHF. The CDR3 coding sequence is TGTGCCAGCAGTTTACCTGGGACAGGTAATCAGCCCCAGCATTTT. This chain uses TRBV28 with TRBJ1-5; 8 nucleotides match TRBD1. This CDR3 is built from 15 residues. CDR1 is MDHEN, CDR2 SYDVKM, per germline. V lost 2 bases and J lost 4; bases outside the gene matches: 4.

Only a few counts were recorded for this clone. The chain joins TRBV12-5 to TRBJ2-1, with TRBD1 identical over 10 bases. The CDR3 spans 15 residues. Looked up from germline, CDR1 is LGHNT and CDR2 is FRNRAP. The J segment lost 6 bases and the V segment lost 7 bases, leaving 9 bases of the junction unmatched. This chain's CDR3 is CASARGQGTLNEQFF. As DNA, the CDR3 is TGTGCTAGTGCCCGGGGACAGGGGACTCTCAATGAGCAGTTCTTC.

This sequence joins TRBV7-2 and TRBJ2-7; maybe TRBD1 (6 bases). V shed 4 bases and J shed 4 bases, with 14 bases lying between them. This CDR3 is 14 amino acids long. Germline V gene lookup returns CDR1 SGHTA and CDR2 FQGNSA. CDR3 bases: TGTGCCAGCAGCTCCCCGGACAGAGAATACGAGCAGTACTTC. Its protein product is CASSSPDREYEQYF.